Following are 24 T cell receptor beta chains from one sample sequenced in a study of blood T cell repertoires in COVID-19. Only in-frame clones appear in the TCRdb table, and some are missing; sequencing was by immunoSEQ multiplex PCR. This sample has 150,000 to 180,000 clones; approximately 85% occur once, and the top ten carry approximately 0.6%. The sequencing sample was made of peripheral blood. The receptors come from a man aged 55 to 69 with COVID-19, enrolled during active disease.

The genes are TRBV6-5 and TRBJ2-2; D not certain. The CDR3 totals 11 residues. V lost 7 bases and J 10 bases, leaving 10 bases between the germline ends. Germline V gene sequence: CDR1 MNHEY, CDR2 SVGAGI. The CDR3 coding sequence is TGTGCCAGCACCTACGGGTCGGAGCTGTTTTTT. It codes for CASTYGSELFF.

This clone showed up just once. The chain uses TRBV7-2 and TRBJ1-2; perhaps TRBD1 as D (6 bases). Germline values: CDR1 SGHTA, CDR2 FQGNSA. The CDR3 is 17 amino acids. Trimming shortened V by 5 bases and J by 0 bases, and 19 bases separated the two germline ends. CDR3 sequence: CASSPDRGGSSNYGYTF. The CDR3 DNA reads TGTGCCAGCAGCCCAGACCGGGGGGGCTCCTCTAACTATGGCTACACCTTC.

The chain has TRBV7-6 and TRBJ2-5; D gene ambiguous. Germline CDR1 SGHVS, CDR2 FNYEAQ. V was trimmed by 5 bases and J by 1 base, leaving 14 bases between them. The CDR3 loop spans 15 amino acids. CDR3 nucleotide sequence: TGTGCCAGCAGCCGACGCGGCGCAACCCAAGAGACCCAGTACTTC. This codes for CASSRRGATQETQYF.

This clone was detected once. This chain uses TRBV18 with TRBJ2-7, with 7 bases identical to TRBD1. CDR3 length equals 14 residues. The V and J ends lost 3 bases and 2 bases, in that order; junction bases with no gene match: 4. CDR1 and CDR2 (germline): KGHSH, LQKENI. As DNA, the CDR3 is TGTGCCAGCTCACCTCCGGGACAGCCCTACGAGCAGTACTTC. It is translated as CASSPPGQPYEQYF.

The DNA of the CDR3 is TGTGCCAGCAGCTTATCAGGACTGGAAAATTCACCCCTCCACTTT. Translating gives CASSLSGLENSPLHF. The chain is built from TRBV7-9 and TRBJ1-6; D is unresolved. The CDR3 has 15 residues. The germline gives CDR1 SEHNR, CDR2 FQNEAQ (reference sequence). With 2 bases removed from V and 7 bases from J, the gap between germline ends came to 12 bases.

In its sample, this clone was seen once. Other DNA sequences in the sample encode the same CDR3. The V and J genes are TRBV5-1 and TRBJ1-1, with D uncertain. The length of the CDR3 is 15 residues. Trimming took off 0 bases at V and 0 bases at J, with 9 bases between the two ends. The V gene's germline CDR1 is SGHRS and CDR2 YFSETQ. CDR3 DNA sequence: TGCGCCAGCAGCTTGGGGGGAGATATGAACACTGAAGCTTTCTTT. Translation gives CASSLGGDMNTEAFF.

The chain's CDR3 is CATSDSGTGSYNEQFF. CDR3 sequence (DNA): TGTGCCACCAGTGATTCCGGGACAGGGTCCTACAATGAGCAGTTCTTC. V is TRBV24-1 and J is TRBJ2-1, with TRBD1 identical over 9 bases. The V segment lost 2 bases and the J segment 1 base; nucleotides outside the gene matches: 2. Looked up from germline, CDR1 is KGHDR and CDR2 is SFDVKD. This CDR3 comprises 16 residues.

The chain joins TRBV5-4 to TRBJ2-5; TRBD2 agrees at 10 bases. The CDR3 is made up of 17 amino acids. J lost 2 bases, V lost 3 bases, and 10 bases had no gene match. Germline V CDR1 and CDR2: SGHNT, YYREEE (reference sequence). Written as DNA, the CDR3 is TGTGCCAGCAGCTCCCCTTCAGCGGGGGGGACACAAGAGACCCAGTACTTC. Its protein product is CASSSPSAGGTQETQYF.

CDR3 nucleotide sequence: TGTGCCAGCAGTTTACGGGGGTTTGACAATCAGCCCCAGCATTTT. This translates into CASSLRGFDNQPQHF. The V gene is TRBV27, the J gene TRBJ1-5; D might be TRBD1 (5 bases). V lost 2 bases, J lost 3 bases, and 11 bases lay in between. The germline V gene has CDR1 MNHEY and CDR2 SMNVEV (reference sequence). The CDR3 runs 15 residues.

The rearrangement uses TRBV5-1 and TRBJ2-7, with 9 nucleotides matching TRBD1. Germline assignment: CDR1 SGHRS and CDR2 YFSETQ. The CDR3 consists of 15 residues. V was pared by 3 bases and J by 5 bases, with 9 bases of the junction left unmatched. For the CDR3, the DNA is TGCGCCAGCAGCTATGGGGGGACAGGGAGGAACGAGCAGTACTTC. Amino acids: CASSYGGTGRNEQYF.

This chain connects TRBV30 to TRBJ2-3, with D perhaps TRBD2 (6 bases). This CDR3 spans 12 amino acids. The germline CDR1 and CDR2 sequences are GTSNPN and SVGIG (reference sequence). V lost 5 bases to trimming and J lost 4 bases, with 10 bases between them. CDR3 sequence (DNA): TGTGCCTGGCGGGAGTACTCAGATACGCAGTATTTT. It is translated as CAWREYSDTQYF.

V gene TRBV7-9 combines with J gene TRBJ1-6; 9 nucleotides align to TRBD1. The germline V gene encodes CDR1 SEHNR and CDR2 FQNEAQ (reference sequence). The junction had 1 base not matched to a gene; V was cut back by 1 base and J by 9 bases. CDR3 length equals 14 residues. The CDR3 bases are TGTGCCAGCAGCTTAGAGACAGGGGGTTCACCCCTCCACTTT. Protein sequence: CASSLETGGSPLHF.

The chain uses TRBV6-2 or TRBV6-3 and TRBJ1-5; D gene unclear. The CDR3 spans 15 residues. With 4 bases removed from V and 3 bases from J, the gap between germline ends came to 13 bases. Germline-derived CDR1 and CDR2 are MNHEY and SVGEGT. CDR3 amino acids: CASSSMGRDNQPQHF. CDR3 bases: TGTGCCAGCAGTTCCATGGGGAGGGACAATCAGCCCCAGCATTTT.

The rearrangement uses TRBV19 and TRBJ1-4; 8 bases are shared with TRBD1. CDR3 length equals 14 residues. The V gene's germline CDR1 is LNHDA and CDR2 SQIVND (reference sequence). Trimming cost V 3 bases and J 8 bases; bases outside gene matches: 5. The CDR3 sequence is CASSMDRDQEKLFF. For the CDR3, the DNA is TGTGCCAGTAGTATGGACAGGGATCAAGAAAAACTGTTTTTT. Variable domain in full (rest from reference TRBV19 and TRBJ1-4): DGGITQSPKYLFRKEGQNVTLSCEQNLNHDAMYWYRQDPGQGLRLIYYSQIVNDFQKGDIAEGYSVSREKKESFPLTVTSAQKNPTAFYLCASSMDRDQEKLFFGSGTQLSVL.

In its sample, this clone was seen once. CDR3 loop: CASSRQAGGGTDTQYF. The CDR3 DNA reads TGTGCCAGCAGTCGACAAGCGGGAGGGGGCACAGATACGCAGTATTTT. This chain links TRBV6-6 with TRBJ2-3; TRBD2 matches at 10 bases. The CDR3 consists of 16 residues. The trim removed 5 bases at V and 1 base at J, leaving 6 bases unmatched. Germline values: CDR1 MNHNY, CDR2 SVGAGI (reference sequence).

The chain is built from TRBV28 and TRBJ1-6, with TRBD1 as a possible D gene (5 bases). Trimming stripped 6 bases from V and 17 bases from J, with 20 bases between. Germline values: CDR1 MDHEN, CDR2 SYDVKM. The CDR3 loop spans 13 amino acids. CDR3 residues: CASRGALLSSVHF. In DNA, the CDR3 is TGTGCCAGCAGAGGGGCCCTTTTATCATCCGTCCACTTT.

The V call is TRBV7-9, the J call TRBJ1-6, with 9 nucleotides matching TRBD1. This CDR3 comprises 15 residues. The V gene's germline CDR1 is SEHNR and CDR2 FQNEAQ (reference sequence). With 6 bases clipped from V and 6 bases from J, the junction kept 6 bases outside the gene matches. For the CDR3, the DNA is TGTGCCAGCAGACCCTCGGACAGGGGTAATTCACCCCTCCACTTT. This translates into CASRPSDRGNSPLHF.

The rearrangement joins TRBV19 to TRBJ1-3, with D perhaps matching TRBD1 (6 bases). This CDR3 has 17 residues. Trimming removed 3 bases from V and 0 bases from J, with 15 bases in between. Germline CDR1 reads LNHDA; CDR2 reads SQIVND (reference sequence). CDR3 in amino acids: CASSIGSRGSSGNTIYF. The CDR3 region has the DNA TGTGCCAGTAGTATTGGTTCCAGGGGCTCCTCTGGAAACACCATATATTTT.

This clone has only one observation. This sequence joins TRBV5-1 and TRBJ2-3; weak D call: TRBD2 (6 bases). CDR1 is SGHRS and CDR2 is YFSETQ in the germline V gene. The V end lost 1 base, the J end lost 0 bases, and 12 bases lay between the germline ends. CDR3 length: 16 amino acids. The CDR3 DNA follows: TGCGCCAGCAGCTTGCGGGCGGGAACTAGCACAGATACGCAGTATTTT. This encodes CASSLRAGTSTDTQYF.

The chain combines TRBV27 with TRBJ1-5; D not certain. Germline V gene lookup returns CDR1 MNHEY and CDR2 SMNVEV (reference sequence). CDR3 length equals 15 residues. V was clipped by 0 bases and J by 2 bases, with 8 bases between them. The CDR3: CASSLSFIGNQPQHF. CDR3 sequence (DNA): TGTGCCAGCAGTTTATCATTCATAGGCAATCAGCCCCAGCATTTT.

This clone has a handful of counts. The sample carries other DNA sequences with the same CDR3. The V gene is TRBV3-1 (or the pseudogene TRBV3-2), the J gene TRBJ1-5, with 12 bases fitting TRBD1. Trimming at V came to 4 bases and at J to 7 bases, leaving 5 bases not matched to a gene. Germline-derived CDR1 and CDR2 are LGHDT and YNNKEL (reference sequence). The CDR3 is 15 residues long. CDR3 sequence reads: CASSRGQGAGQPQHF. The CDR3 DNA is TGTGCCAGCAGCCGGGGACAGGGGGCCGGCCAGCCCCAGCATTTT.

This sequence joins TRBV6-5 and TRBJ1-2, with 11 bases that match TRBD1. V was clipped by 6 bases and J by 4 bases; unmatched bases: 7. Germline loops: CDR1 MNHEY, CDR2 SVGAGI. The CDR3 extends over 15 amino acids. The CDR3 sequence is CASRNGQGAIYGYTF. The CDR3 region has the DNA TGTGCCAGCAGAAACGGACAGGGGGCGATCTATGGCTACACCTTC.

V gene TRBV5-6 combines with J gene TRBJ2-3; tentative D call: TRBD1 (5 bases). Germline V gene data show CDR1 as SGHDT and CDR2 as YYEEEE. Trimming stripped 3 bases from V and 0 bases from J, with 20 bases between. CDR3 size: 18 residues. The CDR3 nucleotides read TGTGCCAGCAGCTCGGCCCTTAAGACAGAAGGGAGCACAGATACGCAGTATTTT. This translates into CASSSALKTEGSTDTQYF.

The chain is built from TRBV29-1 and TRBJ1-2, with TRBD1 identical over 9 bases. Trimming cost V 6 bases and J 6 bases; bases outside gene matches: 5. The CDR3 is 12 residues long. Germline V gives CDR1 SQVTM, CDR2 ANQGSEA. CDR3 residues: CSVDTGGNGYTF. For the CDR3, the DNA is TGCAGCGTGGATACAGGGGGCAATGGCTACACCTTC.